A single sample gave rise to the 5 T cell receptor beta chains below, sequenced in a study of T cells after yellow fever vaccination. TCRdb passed the 5' RACE reads through MiXCR, listing each CDR3 protein once. This table holds about 630,000 distinct CDR3 sequences, 12% found once. The input for sequencing was PBMCs, taken on the day of the yellow fever booster vaccination. All receptors derive from a man under 40 who received the YFV17D yellow fever vaccine.

This sequence joins TRBV27 and TRBJ2-7; D might be TRBD2 (6 bases). Trimming cost V 8 bases and J 2 bases, with 13 bases left between them. Germline-derived CDR1 and CDR2 are MNHEY and SMNVEV (reference sequence). The CDR3 has 13 amino acids. CDR3 sequence reads: CASRPGLPYEQYF. CDR3 coding DNA: TGTGCCAGCCGCCCGGGACTTCCCTACGAGCAGTACTTC.

The chain has TRBV10-3 and TRBJ2-7; the D gene is possibly TRBD2 (6 bases). CDR3 length equals 17 residues. CDR1 ENHRY and CDR2 SYGVKD come from the germline V gene. Trimming left V 4 bases short and J 3 bases short, with 22 bases between. CDR3: CAISGDGAGASVYEQYF. The CDR3 bases are TGTGCCATCAGTGGGGACGGAGCGGGTGCCTCAGTCTACGAGCAGTACTTC.

This clonotype has more than one count but fewer than ten. The rearrangement joins TRBV30 to TRBJ2-1; D is unclear. V shed 2 bases and J shed 4 bases, with 12 bases lying between them. CDR3 size: 14 residues. The V gene's germline CDR1 is GTSNPN and CDR2 SVGIG (reference sequence). The CDR3 protein is CAWSRWNSYNEQFF. For the CDR3, the DNA is TGTGCCTGGAGTAGGTGGAACTCGTACAATGAGCAGTTCTTC.

This clonotype was recorded at least ten times. The rearrangement joins TRBV5-6 to TRBJ2-7; 10 positions match TRBD1. Germline CDR1 is SGHDT and CDR2 is YYEEEE. The CDR3 runs 16 residues. Trimming removed 5 bases from V and 4 bases from J; junction bases left unmatched: 12. CDR3 nucleotide sequence: TGTGCCAGCAGTCCTCTGTGGGGGACAGGGGATTACGAGCAGTACTTC. As protein: CASSPLWGTGDYEQYF.

This clonotype was observed a few times. The CDR3 region has the DNA TGTGCCAGCAGCTTCCCCCATGGAGCGGGTATGGTCACAGATACGCAGTATTTT. Its translation: CASSFPHGAGMVTDTQYF. The rearrangement links TRBV11-1 to TRBJ2-3; perhaps TRBD2 as D (6 bases). CDR1 and CDR2 from the germline V gene are SGHAT and FQDESV (reference sequence). The length of the CDR3 is 18 residues. V gave up 3 bases and J gave up 2 bases, with 21 bases separating them.